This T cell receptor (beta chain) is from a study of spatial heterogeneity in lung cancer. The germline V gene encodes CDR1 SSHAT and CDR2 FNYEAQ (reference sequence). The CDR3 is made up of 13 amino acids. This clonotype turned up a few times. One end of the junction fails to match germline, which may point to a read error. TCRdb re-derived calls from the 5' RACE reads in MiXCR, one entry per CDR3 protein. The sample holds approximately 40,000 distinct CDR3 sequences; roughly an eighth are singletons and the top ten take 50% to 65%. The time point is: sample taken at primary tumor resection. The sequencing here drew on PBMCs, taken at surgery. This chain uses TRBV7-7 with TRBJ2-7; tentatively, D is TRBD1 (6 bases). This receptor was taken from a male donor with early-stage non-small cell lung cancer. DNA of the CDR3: TGTGCTAGCAGCTTAGGAAACAGGGACCAGCAGTACTTC. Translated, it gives CASSLGNRDQQYF.